One sample yielded the 10 T cell receptor beta chains listed below, sequenced in a study of patients and donors after allogeneic stem cell transplantation (dated by TCRdb to 2020 to 2021). Libraries were constructed by RT-PCR. The data were produced on a NextSeq 550. Clones were called with MiXCR by TCRdb after fastp trimmed the public reads at Q25, and only in-frame beta chains were retained. Duplicate CDR3 protein sequences are folded into a single record with the most common DNA and genes. A total of around 90,000 distinct CDR3 sequences appear in this sample, roughly 50% of them only once. Of the sample, around 55% is held by the ten largest clones. Specimen: blood, either unsorted or a sorted T cell fraction (not recorded which). These receptors all come from a human donor who was either an allogeneic HSCT recipient or a stem cell or donor lymphocyte infusion donor (not recorded which). It is not recorded whose cells these are; they may come from a transplant donor.

The CDR3, as DNA: TGTGCCAGCAGTCCCGGACGGAATGAAGCTTTCTTT. It is translated as CASSPGRNEAFF. This chain joins TRBV12-3 or TRBV12-4 and TRBJ1-1; D is uncertain. The CDR3 has 12 amino acids. Trimming shortened V by 5 bases and J by 7 bases, and 11 bases separated the two germline ends.

The V gene is TRBV28, the J gene TRBJ2-1; 9 bases are a match to TRBD1. Looked up from germline, CDR1 is MDHEN and CDR2 is SYDVKM. The CDR3 covers 15 residues. The junction had 1 base not matched to a gene; V was cut back by 3 bases and J by 1 base. The CDR3 bases are TGTGCCAGCAGTTTCGACAGGGGGTCCTACAATGAGCAGTTCTTC. Encoded protein: CASSFDRGSYNEQFF.

CDR3 coding DNA: TGTGCCAGCAGTCGGAAACAGGGAAAGGCGCAGCCCCAGCATTTT. This codes for CASSRKQGKAQPQHF. The chain employs TRBV12-3 or TRBV12-4 and TRBJ1-5, with D tentatively TRBD1 (6 bases). Trimming took 5 bases from V and 7 from J, leaving 18 bases between them. CDR3 size: 15 residues.

The chain recombines TRBV28 with TRBJ1-1; D not resolved. The V and J ends lost 5 bases and 2 bases respectively, with 12 bases between them. This CDR3 region has 14 residues. CDR1 is MDHEN and CDR2 is SYDVKM in the germline V gene. CDR3 protein: CASSGPGINTEAFF. The CDR3, as DNA: TGTGCCAGCAGTGGTCCGGGGATCAACACTGAAGCTTTCTTT.

This chain links TRBV20-1 with TRBJ2-3; the match to TRBD2 covers 7 bases. The CDR3 is 15 amino acids. The junction had 10 bases not matched to a gene; V was cut back by 2 bases and J by 5 bases. Germline loops: CDR1 DFQATT, CDR2 SNEGSKA (reference sequence). The CDR3, as DNA: TGCAGTGCTAGAAGGGCGGGAGTTACCCTAGATACGCAGTATTTT. Protein sequence: CSARRAGVTLDTQYF.

The chain couples TRBV20-1 to TRBJ2-4; TRBD1 matches 9 bases. The junction had 9 bases not matched to a gene; V was cut back by 6 bases and J by 0 bases. This CDR3 region has 16 residues. Germline V gives CDR1 DFQATT, CDR2 SNEGSKA (reference sequence). The chain's CDR3 is CSALPGQGLAKNIQYF. The CDR3 DNA is TGCAGTGCACTTCCGGGACAGGGTCTAGCCAAAAACATTCAGTACTTC.

This chain connects TRBV27 to TRBJ2-2, with D unclear. The CDR3 covers 13 residues. The ends were cut back, 5 bases at V and 4 bases at J, with 8 bases in the middle. Germline lookup yields CDR1 MNHEY and CDR2 SMNVEV (reference sequence). Here the CDR3 reads CASSVWGTGELFF. The DNA for the CDR3 is TGTGCCAGCAGTGTATGGGGCACCGGGGAGCTGTTTTTT.

The chain couples TRBV28 to TRBJ2-2; D not certain. CDR1 and CDR2 from the germline V gene are MDHEN and SYDVKM. V was trimmed by 3 bases and J by 6 bases, leaving 14 bases between them. The CDR3 is 15 residues long. CDR3 DNA sequence: TGTGCCAGCAGTTTCCTGGATAGAGCGTCCGGGGAGCTGTTTTTT. Protein product: CASSFLDRASGELFF. The entire variable domain, with the rest obtained from reference TRBV28 and TRBJ2-2, is as follows: DVKVTQSSRYLVKRTGEKVFLECVQDMDHENMFWYRQDPGLGLRLIYFSYDVKMKEKGDIPEGYSVSREKKERFSLILESASTNQTSMYLCASSFLDRASGELFFGEGSRLTVL.

This chain's CDR3 is CSVLGQINYGYTF. DNA of the CDR3: TGCAGCGTATTGGGACAGATTAACTATGGCTACACCTTC. This chain links TRBV29-1 with TRBJ1-2; 7 positions agree with TRBD1. V lost 6 bases and J lost 1; bases outside the gene matches: 5. The CDR3 has 13 amino acids. In germline, CDR1 is SQVTM, CDR2 ANQGSEA.

DNA for the CDR3: TGTGCCACCAGCAGATCCTGGGGGAACTATGGCTACACCTTC. Protein product: CATSRSWGNYGYTF. J is TRBJ1-2 and V is TRBV15; the D gene is possibly TRBD1 (5 bases). The CDR3 consists of 14 residues. Trimming took 2 bases from V and 2 from J, leaving 9 bases between them. Per germline, CDR1 LNHNV and CDR2 YYDKDF (reference sequence).